Listed below are T cell receptor beta chains from one sample, sequenced in a study of neurological immune-mediated disorders. TCRdb re-called the 5' RACE reads with MiXCR, one entry per CDR3 protein. The table lists 50,000 to 75,000 distinct CDR3 sequences, 10% to 15% of them singletons, with about 11% in the top ten. The sequencing input was PBMCs. These receptors originate from a woman in her sixties with HTLV-1-associated myelopathy (HAM/TSP). Both conserved end residues are part of each CDR3. The D gene is left open where the match is weak. Rows may omit the clone size; those that give it use once, few, many or a size class.

CDR3 DNA: TGCAGTGCTATTAAAGGGTGGGAGACCCAGTACTTC; CDR3 protein: CSAIKGWETQYF; V gene: TRBV20-1; J gene: TRBJ2-5; clone size: many; CDR3 length: 12; D gene: NA
CDR3 DNA: TGCAGTGCTGCCCCCTTGGGGGACACTGAAGCTTTCTTT; CDR3 protein: CSAAPLGDTEAFF; V gene: TRBV20-1; J gene: TRBJ1-1; clone size: many; CDR3 length: 13; D gene: NA
CDR3 DNA: TGTGCCAGCAGCCTACGACCGGGAGGCACCGGGGAGCTGTTTTTT; CDR3 protein: CASSLRPGGTGELFF; V gene: TRBV6-5; J gene: TRBJ2-2; clone size: NA; CDR3 length: 15; D gene: TRBD2
CDR3 DNA: TGCAGTGCTAGCCCCGGCACACGGGAGCAGTACTTC; CDR3 protein: CSASPGTREQYF; V gene: TRBV20-1; J gene: TRBJ2-7; clone size: many; CDR3 length: 12; D gene: NA
CDR3 DNA: TGTGCCAGCAGCCCCAGAACGAACACCGGGGAGCTGTTTTTT; CDR3 protein: CASSPRTNTGELFF; V gene: TRBV3-1; J gene: TRBJ2-2; clone size: many; CDR3 length: 14; D gene: NA
CDR3 DNA: TGTGCCAGCAGCTCGACAGGATATAATTCACCCCTCCACTTT; CDR3 protein: CASSSTGYNSPLHF; V gene: TRBV5-6; J gene: TRBJ1-6; clone size: many; CDR3 length: 14; D gene: NA
CDR3 DNA: TGTGCCAGCAGTAAAACAGGGAGGACAGATACGCAGTATTTT; CDR3 protein: CASSKTGRTDTQYF; V gene: TRBV6-2/TRBV6-3; J gene: TRBJ2-3; clone size: many; CDR3 length: 14; D gene: NA
CDR3 DNA: TGTGCCAGCAGCTACCGGACGGGGTCCAACAATGAGCAGTTCTTC; CDR3 protein: CASSYRTGSNNEQFF; V gene: TRBV7-9; J gene: TRBJ2-1; clone size: many; CDR3 length: 15; D gene: NA
CDR3 DNA: TGTGCCAGCAGCTTAGAAATGGGAGGGACCTACAATGAGCAGTTCTTC; CDR3 protein: CASSLEMGGTYNEQFF; V gene: TRBV11-2; J gene: TRBJ2-1; clone size: many; CDR3 length: 16; D gene: TRBD2
CDR3 DNA: TGTGCCATCAGTGAAACAGGGGACGGGGAGCCCCAGCATTTT; CDR3 protein: CAISETGDGEPQHF; V gene: TRBV10-3; J gene: TRBJ1-5; clone size: many; CDR3 length: 14; D gene: TRBD1
CDR3 DNA: TGTGCCAGCAGCGTACCGGGACTAGTAAACACCGGGGAGCTGTTTTTT; CDR3 protein: CASSVPGLVNTGELFF; V gene: TRBV7-9; J gene: TRBJ2-2; clone size: NA; CDR3 length: 16; D gene: TRBD2
CDR3 DNA: TGCGCCAGCAGCGGGGACAGGGGGGAAGCTTTCTTT; CDR3 protein: CASSGDRGEAFF; V gene: TRBV5-1; J gene: TRBJ1-1; clone size: many; CDR3 length: 12; D gene: TRBD1
CDR3 DNA: TGTGCCAGCAGCTTAGCGGGGGATGCCGAGCAGTACTTC; CDR3 protein: CASSLAGDAEQYF; V gene: TRBV7-3; J gene: TRBJ2-7; clone size: many; CDR3 length: 13; D gene: TRBD2
CDR3 DNA: NA; CDR3 protein: CASSFYICSARSEGTSTDTQYF; V gene: TRBV7-6; J gene: TRBJ2-3; clone size: NA; CDR3 length: 22; D gene: NA
CDR3 DNA: TGTGCCAGCAGTCCGACAGGGGAGGCTGAAGCTTTCTTT; CDR3 protein: CASSPTGEAEAFF; V gene: TRBV27; J gene: TRBJ1-1; clone size: many; CDR3 length: 13; D gene: TRBD1
CDR3 DNA: TGCGCCAGCAGTGACACCAGCAATTACGAGCAGTACTTC; CDR3 protein: CASSDTSNYEQYF; V gene: TRBV10-2; J gene: TRBJ2-7; clone size: many; CDR3 length: 13; D gene: NA
CDR3 DNA: TGTGCCAGCAGCTTTAACGACAGGGGCACTGAAGCTTTCTTT; CDR3 protein: CASSFNDRGTEAFF; V gene: TRBV7-9; J gene: TRBJ1-1; clone size: many; CDR3 length: 14; D gene: TRBD1
CDR3 DNA: TGTGCCAGCACGACCCATTGGACAGGGAGGTATGGCTACACCTTC; CDR3 protein: CASTTHWTGRYGYTF; V gene: TRBV11-2; J gene: TRBJ1-2; clone size: many; CDR3 length: 15; D gene: TRBD1
CDR3 DNA: TGCAGCGTGTCACGGGGACTAGGGGCCTACGAGCAGTACTTC; CDR3 protein: CSVSRGLGAYEQYF; V gene: TRBV29-1; J gene: TRBJ2-7; clone size: many; CDR3 length: 14; D gene: TRBD2
CDR3 DNA: TGTGCCAGCAGCCAAGAACGGCTAGCGGGAGTCTACGAGCAGTACTTC; CDR3 protein: CASSQERLAGVYEQYF; V gene: TRBV3-1; J gene: TRBJ2-7; clone size: few; CDR3 length: 16; D gene: TRBD2
CDR3 DNA: TGTGCCAGCAGCTTCCTACTAGCGGGAGATATTCGGGAGACCCAGTACTTC; CDR3 protein: CASSFLLAGDIRETQYF; V gene: TRBV7-2; J gene: TRBJ2-5; clone size: many; CDR3 length: 17; D gene: TRBD2
CDR3 DNA: TGCAGCGCCGGACATGTCTACGAGCAGTACTTC; CDR3 protein: CSAGHVYEQYF; V gene: TRBV29-1; J gene: TRBJ2-7; clone size: many; CDR3 length: 11; D gene: NA
CDR3 DNA: TGTGCCAGCAGTGAAGAGACCCAGTACTTC; CDR3 protein: CASSEETQYF; V gene: TRBV2; J gene: TRBJ2-5; clone size: NA; CDR3 length: 10; D gene: NA
CDR3 DNA: TGTGCCAGCGCCCTAAGGCAGGAAGTGACCAATGAGCAGTTCTTC; CDR3 protein: CASALRQEVTNEQFF; V gene: TRBV7-6; J gene: TRBJ2-1; clone size: many; CDR3 length: 15; D gene: NA
CDR3 DNA: TGTGCCAGCAGTTATCTGCGGGAGAGGGCAGAGACCCAGTACTTC; CDR3 protein: CASSYLRERAETQYF; V gene: TRBV27; J gene: TRBJ2-5; clone size: many; CDR3 length: 15; D gene: TRBD2
CDR3 DNA: TGCGCCAGCAGCCCACCCGGGACTAACTCCTACGAGCAGTACTTC; CDR3 protein: CASSPPGTNSYEQYF; V gene: TRBV5-1; J gene: TRBJ2-7; clone size: many; CDR3 length: 15; D gene: TRBD2
CDR3 DNA: TGTGCCATCAGTGGTAATACCTCGCCTTACGAGCAGTACTTC; CDR3 protein: CAISGNTSPYEQYF; V gene: TRBV10-3; J gene: TRBJ2-7; clone size: many; CDR3 length: 14; D gene: NA
CDR3 DNA: TGTGCCAGCAGCTTACCAGTTTTGAGTGTGGTCGGCGAGCAGTACTTC; CDR3 protein: CASSLPVLSVVGEQYF; V gene: TRBV7-2; J gene: TRBJ2-7; clone size: NA; CDR3 length: 16; D gene: NA
CDR3 DNA: TGCGCCAGCAGCTTGGACCCGGGGGCCAACGTCCTGACTTTC; CDR3 protein: CASSLDPGANVLTF; V gene: TRBV5-1; J gene: TRBJ2-6; clone size: many; CDR3 length: 14; D gene: NA
CDR3 DNA: TGCGCCAGCAGCCATCGACTAGCTAGCACAGATACGCAGTATTTT; CDR3 protein: CASSHRLASTDTQYF; V gene: TRBV5-1; J gene: TRBJ2-3; clone size: NA; CDR3 length: 15; D gene: TRBD2
CDR3 DNA: TGTGCCAGCAGCTTAATAGCGGGAGGTACCGGGGAGCTGTTTTTT; CDR3 protein: CASSLIAGGTGELFF; V gene: TRBV7-2; J gene: TRBJ2-2; clone size: many; CDR3 length: 15; D gene: TRBD2
CDR3 DNA: TGTGCCATCAAAGGCGCGGGACTAGCCTACGAGCAGTACTTC; CDR3 protein: CAIKGAGLAYEQYF; V gene: TRBV10-3; J gene: TRBJ2-7; clone size: many; CDR3 length: 14; D gene: TRBD2
CDR3 DNA: TGTGCCAGCAAACCCGGGGGACTAGCGGGAGGAGGGGATACGCAGTATTTT; CDR3 protein: CASKPGGLAGGGDTQYF; V gene: TRBV6-1; J gene: TRBJ2-3; clone size: many; CDR3 length: 17; D gene: TRBD2
CDR3 DNA: TGCGCCAGCAGCCCCCAGGGGGATAGCAATCAGCCCCAGCATTTT; CDR3 protein: CASSPQGDSNQPQHF; V gene: TRBV5-1; J gene: TRBJ1-5; clone size: many; CDR3 length: 15; D gene: TRBD1
CDR3 DNA: TGTGACAGCAGTTTTGGGGGTGAGACCCAGTACTTC; CDR3 protein: CDSSFGGETQYF; V gene: TRBV25-1; J gene: TRBJ2-5; clone size: NA; CDR3 length: 12; D gene: NA
CDR3 DNA: TGCGCCAGCAGCTCGGGAGAGAACACCGGGGAGCTGTTTTTT; CDR3 protein: CASSSGENTGELFF; V gene: TRBV5-1; J gene: TRBJ2-2; clone size: many; CDR3 length: 14; D gene: NA
CDR3 DNA: TGTGCCAGCAGCGTGACAGGGGGCGAGACCCAGTACTTC; CDR3 protein: CASSVTGGETQYF; V gene: TRBV7-2; J gene: TRBJ2-5; clone size: NA; CDR3 length: 13; D gene: TRBD1
CDR3 DNA: TGCGCCAGCAGCCAGGGCGGGAGGGCAGATACGCAGTATTTT; CDR3 protein: CASSQGGRADTQYF; V gene: TRBV4-1; J gene: TRBJ2-3; clone size: NA; CDR3 length: 14; D gene: TRBD2
CDR3 DNA: TGTGCCAGCAGTGAACCCCAGCGGGAGTGGCATGAGCAGTTCTTC; CDR3 protein: CASSEPQREWHEQFF; V gene: TRBV2; J gene: TRBJ2-1; clone size: many; CDR3 length: 15; D gene: TRBD2
CDR3 DNA: TGTGCCAGCAGCACCGGGACAGGGAACATTCAGTACTTC; CDR3 protein: CASSTGTGNIQYF; V gene: TRBV11-2; J gene: TRBJ2-4; clone size: many; CDR3 length: 13; D gene: TRBD1
CDR3 DNA: TGTGCCACCGGACAGTTCAATGAGCAGTTCTTC; CDR3 protein: CATGQFNEQFF; V gene: TRBV24-1; J gene: TRBJ2-1; clone size: NA; CDR3 length: 11; D gene: NA
CDR3 DNA: TGCAGTGCCCCGACAGGGAAAAAAGAGACCCAGTACTTC; CDR3 protein: CSAPTGKKETQYF; V gene: TRBV20-1; J gene: TRBJ2-5; clone size: many; CDR3 length: 13; D gene: TRBD1
CDR3 DNA: TGCGCCAGCAGCCAACCGGGACAGGGCCTTCTGAGTGGGCAGTACTTC; CDR3 protein: CASSQPGQGLLSGQYF; V gene: TRBV4-1; J gene: TRBJ2-7; clone size: many; CDR3 length: 16; D gene: TRBD1
CDR3 DNA: TGTGCCATCACTATGGGGGGCTCTGGGGCCAACGTCCTGACTTTC; CDR3 protein: CAITMGGSGANVLTF; V gene: TRBV10-3; J gene: TRBJ2-6; clone size: many; CDR3 length: 15; D gene: NA
CDR3 DNA: TGTGCCAGCAGCCAAGGGGTTCGGATCTATGGCTACACCTTC; CDR3 protein: CASSQGVRIYGYTF; V gene: TRBV5-6; J gene: TRBJ1-2; clone size: many; CDR3 length: 14; D gene: NA
CDR3 DNA: TGCAGCGTTAACATGATCTCCTACAATGAGCAGTTCTTC; CDR3 protein: CSVNMISYNEQFF; V gene: TRBV29-1; J gene: TRBJ2-1; clone size: many; CDR3 length: 13; D gene: NA
CDR3 DNA: TGTGCCAGCCAACTTGGACAGGGAGGGGGCTACGAGCAGTACTTC; CDR3 protein: CASQLGQGGGYEQYF; V gene: TRBV6-6; J gene: TRBJ2-7; clone size: many; CDR3 length: 15; D gene: NA
CDR3 DNA: TGCAGTGCTAGAGTCTTCGGGAACCCCTACAATGAGCAGTTCTTC; CDR3 protein: CSARVFGNPYNEQFF; V gene: TRBV20-1; J gene: TRBJ2-1; clone size: many; CDR3 length: 15; D gene: NA